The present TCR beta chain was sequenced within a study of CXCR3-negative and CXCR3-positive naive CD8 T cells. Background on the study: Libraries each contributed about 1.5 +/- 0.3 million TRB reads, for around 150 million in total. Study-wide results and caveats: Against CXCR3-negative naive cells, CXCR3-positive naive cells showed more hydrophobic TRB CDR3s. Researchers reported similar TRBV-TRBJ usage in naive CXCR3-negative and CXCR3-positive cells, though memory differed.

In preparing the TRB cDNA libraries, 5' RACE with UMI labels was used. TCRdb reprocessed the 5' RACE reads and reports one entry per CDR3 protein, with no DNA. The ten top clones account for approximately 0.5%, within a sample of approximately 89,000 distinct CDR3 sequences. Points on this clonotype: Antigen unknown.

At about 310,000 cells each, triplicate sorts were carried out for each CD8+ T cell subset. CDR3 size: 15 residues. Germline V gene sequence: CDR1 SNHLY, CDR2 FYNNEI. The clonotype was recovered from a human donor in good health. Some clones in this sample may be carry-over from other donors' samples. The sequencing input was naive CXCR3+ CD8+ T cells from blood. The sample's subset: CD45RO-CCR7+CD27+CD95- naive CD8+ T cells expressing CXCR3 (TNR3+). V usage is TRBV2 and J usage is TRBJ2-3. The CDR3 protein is CASSEERLRKDTQYF. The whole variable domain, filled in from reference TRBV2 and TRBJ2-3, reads EPEVTQTPSHQVTQMGQEVILRCVPISNHLYFYWYRQILGQKVEFLVSFYNNEISEKSEIFDDQFSVERPDGSNFTLKIRSTKLEDSAMYFCASSEERLRKDTQYFGPGTRLTVL.